The clone carrying this TCR beta chain showed up just a few times. Its antigen is not known. The V gene's germline CDR1 is SGDLS and CDR2 YYNGEE. Trimming took 0 bases from V and 5 from J, leaving 15 bases between them. CDR3 length: 16 residues. TCRdb processed the reads anew with MiXCR; each CDR3 protein has one entry. This table holds some 180,000 distinct CDR3 sequences, more than 9% found once. The sample is drawn from a study of T cell repertoires in cytomegalovirus infection. Study-wide points: Predominance within the ex vivo response was attributable to HLA-C-restricted CMV-specific TCR beta clonotypes.

The source is a human donor in good health (CMV status not recorded). Some clones in this sample may be carry-over from other donors' samples. J is TRBJ2-1 and V is TRBV9, with a weak D call TRBD2 (6 bases). Sequences were obtained from PBMCs. The CDR3, as DNA: TGTGCCAGCAGCGTAGTGGGGCTCTGGGGGGACAATGAGCAGTTCTTC. Protein: CASSVVGLWGDNEQFF.